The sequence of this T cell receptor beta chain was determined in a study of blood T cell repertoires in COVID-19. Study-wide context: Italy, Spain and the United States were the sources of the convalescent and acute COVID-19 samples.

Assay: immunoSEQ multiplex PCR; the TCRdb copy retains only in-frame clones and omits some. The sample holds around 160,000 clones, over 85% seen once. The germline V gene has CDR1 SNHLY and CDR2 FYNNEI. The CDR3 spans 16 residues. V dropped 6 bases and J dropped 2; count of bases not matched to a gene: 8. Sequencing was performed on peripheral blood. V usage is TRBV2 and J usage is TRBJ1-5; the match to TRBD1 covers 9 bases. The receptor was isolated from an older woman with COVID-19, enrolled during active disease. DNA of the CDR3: TGTGCCAGCAGGCCACTTACAGGGGGCGGCAATCAGCCCCAGCATTTT. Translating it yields CASRPLTGGGNQPQHF.